A single sample is the source of the 19 T cell receptor beta chains below, sequenced in a study of Graves' ophthalmopathy and Graves' hyperthyroidism (dated by TCRdb to 2017 to 2018). The reads were generated on an Illumina HiSeq 2000. TCR beta CDR3 regions were amplified from RNA transcripts for repertoire sequencing. A first-round RT-PCR used HTBI primers with the Qiagen OneStep RT-PCR kit, followed by a second-round multiplex PCR, size selection and purification. TCRdb redid the processing of the public reads, applying fastp at Q25 and MiXCR, and retained in-frame beta chains. For every CDR3 protein sequence, its rows merge into one entry that carries the most common genes and DNA. Present in this sample are hundreds of thousands of distinct CDR3 sequences, under 50% of which were seen just once. The leading ten clones occupy more than 2.5% of the sample. Specimen: peripheral blood. All receptors come from an adult man with Graves' ophthalmopathy.

This clonotype was picked up a small number of times. The chain is built from TRBV25-1 and TRBJ2-7, with D possibly TRBD1 on 5 matching bases. Germline lookup yields CDR1 MGHDK and CDR2 SYGVNS. CDR3 size: 15 residues. Trimming took off 4 bases at V and 0 bases at J, with 13 bases between the two ends. The CDR3 DNA reads as TGTGCCAGCAGTGCATCAGGGTTTAGCTCCTACGAGCAGTACTTC. Translating gives CASSASGFSSYEQYF.

This clonotype was detected ten times or more. This chain uses TRBV2 with TRBJ1-4; TRBD1 aligns across 8 bases. The CDR3 is 15 residues long. Germline V lookup: CDR1 SNHLY, CDR2 FYNNEI. V gave up 6 bases and J gave up 0 bases; unmatched junction bases: 3. CDR3 DNA sequence: TGTGCCAGCAGGACAGGGGTCGCAACTAATGAAAAACTGTTTTTT. This encodes CASRTGVATNEKLFF.

This clonotype appeared many times. This chain uses TRBV5-1 with TRBJ1-1; TRBD1 agrees at 7 bases. The CDR3 runs to 12 residues. Germline V CDR1 and CDR2: SGHRS, YFSETQ. The ends lost 0 bases at V and 8 bases at J; junction bases unmatched: 1. This CDR3 reads CASSLVGGEAFF. DNA for the CDR3: TGCGCCAGCAGCTTGGTAGGGGGCGAAGCTTTCTTT.

V is TRBV10-3 and J is TRBJ2-2; D not resolved. With 6 bases removed from V and 8 bases from J, the gap between germline ends came to 7 bases. The germline V gene has CDR1 ENHRY and CDR2 SYGVKD. The CDR3 is 11 residues long. This CDR3 reads CAISATGELFF. CDR3 coding DNA: TGTGCCATCAGCGCGACAGGGGAGCTGTTTTTT.

This clonotype appeared many times. The V and J genes are TRBV10-2 and TRBJ1-3; no clear D gene. The CDR3 contains 14 residues. Trimming removed 6 bases from V and 2 bases from J, with 11 bases in between. CDR1 and CDR2 (germline): WSHSY, SAAADI. The CDR3 loop is CASRQRYPGNTIYF. The CDR3 coding sequence is TGCGCCAGCAGGCAGAGATACCCTGGAAACACCATATATTTT.

In this sample, this clonotype turned up many times. The chain employs TRBV19 and TRBJ1-2; 8 bases fit TRBD1. V lost 1 base to trimming and J lost 0 bases; unmatched junction nucleotides: 1. The length of the CDR3 is 15 residues. Germline-derived CDR1 and CDR2 are LNHDA and SQIVND (reference sequence). The CDR3 bases are TGTGCCAGTAGTATAGCAGGGGGCTCTAACTATGGCTACACCTTC. Its translation is CASSIAGGSNYGYTF.

The sample holds a few counts of this clonotype. A much more abundant neighbour one base away suggests this may be a read error. J is TRBJ1-1 and V is TRBV19; 8 bases line up with TRBD1. This CDR3 is built from 14 residues. V lost 4 bases, J lost 4 bases, and 5 bases stayed unmatched. CDR1 and CDR2 (germline): LNHDA, SQIVND (reference sequence). The CDR3, as DNA: TGTGCCAGTAGTACGGGACAGGCGGGCACTGAAGCTTTCTTT. Its translation is CASSTGQAGTEAFF.

Worth noting for this clonotype: This sequence may be a read error, since a much larger clone differs from it by one base. The chain carries TRBV20-1 and TRBJ2-5; D may be TRBD1 or TRBD2 (5 bases each). The length of the CDR3 is 12 residues. The germline V gene encodes CDR1 DFQATT and CDR2 SNEGSKA (reference sequence). The DNA for the CDR3 is TGCAGTGCTCCAACTAGAGGGGAGACCCAGCACTTC. It codes for CSAPTRGETQHF.

This clonotype was seen at least ten times. This CDR3 is CASSDRDREFSGYTF. In nucleotides, the CDR3 is TGTGCCAGCAGCGACCGGGACAGGGAGTTTAGCGGCTACACCTTC. J is TRBJ1-2 and V is TRBV7-8, with TRBD1 matching over 9 bases. Per germline, CDR1 SGHVS and CDR2 FQNEAQ. The CDR3 has 15 residues. The junction had 12 bases not matched to a gene; V was cut back by 5 bases and J by 8 bases.

This clonotype was observed a single time. Possible read error: a much larger clone is one base away. V gene TRBV20-1 combines with J gene TRBJ1-5; the match to TRBD1 covers 8 bases. The CDR3 consists of 15 residues. Per the germline V gene, CDR1 is DFQATT and CDR2 is SNEGSKA (reference sequence). V gave up 3 bases and J gave up 2 bases; unmatched junction bases: 6. CDR3 nucleotides: TGCAGTGCTAGGGACGACAGGGGTTGCAATCAGCCCCAGCATTTT. Translated: CSARDDRGCNQPQHF.

This clonotype was seen repeatedly, ten times or more. The chain uses TRBV19 and TRBJ1-6, with D perhaps TRBD1 (5 bases). V shed 5 bases and J shed 7 bases, with 18 bases lying between them. This CDR3 is 16 amino acids long. Germline CDR1 is LNHDA and CDR2 is SQIVND (reference sequence). CDR3 nucleotide sequence: TGTGCCAGTAGTGACCGAGGGGAGGGTTCAAATTCACCCCTCCACTTT. It is translated as CASSDRGEGSNSPLHF.

This clonotype appeared many times. The gene calls are TRBV29-1 and TRBJ2-5; perhaps TRBD2 as D (6 bases). The CDR3 sequence is 14 residues long. Germline V gene sequence: CDR1 SQVTM, CDR2 ANQGSEA. The V gene lost 3 bases and the J gene lost 3 bases, with 14 bases spanning the gap. CDR3 sequence (DNA): TGCAGCGTTGATGGTAGGACTACCGAAGAGACCCAGTACTTC. Its protein product is CSVDGRTTEETQYF.

This chain links TRBV5-4 with TRBJ2-7; 12 nucleotides line up with TRBD1. There are 16 residues in the CDR3. V trimming: 4 bases; J trimming: 4 bases; junction bases outside the gene matches: 9. CDR1 and CDR2 from the germline V gene are SGHNT and YYREEE (reference sequence). The chain's CDR3 is CASSLPGQGAKYEQYF. In DNA, the CDR3 is TGTGCCAGCAGCCTACCGGGACAGGGGGCGAAATACGAGCAGTACTTC.

Concerning this clonotype itself: This clone may be a read error of a much larger clone one base away. The rearrangement joins TRBV5-1 to TRBJ2-5; D is uncertain. With 4 bases removed from V and 2 bases from J, the gap between germline ends came to 12 bases. Germline CDR1 is SGHRS and CDR2 is YFSETQ. This CDR3 contains 14 residues. CDR3 amino acids: CASSVQETQETQYF. The CDR3 nucleotides are TGCGCCAGCAGCGTTCAGGAGACTCAAGAGACCCAGTACTTC. Filled out from reference TRBV5-1 and TRBJ2-5, the complete variable domain reads KAGVTQTPRYLIKTRGQQVTLSCSPISGHRSVSWYQQTPGQGLQFLFEYFSETQRNKGNFPGRFSGRQFSNSRSEMNVSTLELGDSALYLCASSVQETQETQYFGPGTRLLVL.

This clonotype was picked up many times. The chain carries TRBV10-3 and TRBJ1-2; D gene unclear. Germline CDR1 is ENHRY and CDR2 is SYGVKD. V lost 2 bases, J lost 2 bases, and 9 bases lay in between. This CDR3 is built from 14 residues. DNA of the CDR3: TGTGCCATCAGTGAGCAGAACGACAACTATGGCTACACCTTC. This encodes CAISEQNDNYGYTF.

The chain joins TRBV29-1 to TRBJ1-4; a weak D match, TRBD1 (5 bases). Germline-derived CDR1 and CDR2 are SQVTM and ANQGSEA. The CDR3 totals 13 residues. CDR3 sequence reads: CRGTVFSGEKLFF. The CDR3 DNA is TGCAGGGGGACGGTATTCTCGGGTGAAAAACTGTTTTTT.

Ten or more counts support this clonotype. The rearrangement links TRBV9 to TRBJ1-1; D is undetermined. The CDR3 is 13 amino acids. V was shortened by 4 bases and J by 6 bases, with 13 bases between the two germline ends. CDR1 SGDLS and CDR2 YYNGEE come from the germline V gene. The CDR3 coding sequence is TGTGCCAGCAGCTTTAGGGATAGGGCTGAAGCTTTCTTT. Its protein product is CASSFRDRAEAFF.

A word on this clonotype: This CDR3 fails to terminate in the conserved phenylalanine or tryptophan, so it likely reflects a read error. The chain combines TRBV19 with TRBJ1-2; 9 bases are a match to TRBD1. J lost 4 bases, V lost 1 base, and 7 bases had no gene match. The CDR3 is 16 residues long. Germline CDR1 LNHDA, CDR2 SQIVND (reference sequence). This CDR3 reads CASSIAPGQGFYGYTS. CDR3 nucleotide sequence: TGTGCCAGTAGTATAGCACCGGGACAGGGCTTCTATGGCTACACCTCC.

The chain recombines TRBV5-1 with TRBJ2-2; 11 bases map to TRBD2. Germline trimming cut 3 bases from V and 5 bases from J; bases unmatched to any gene: 6. The germline CDR1 and CDR2 sequences are SGHRS and YFSETQ. This CDR3 spans 16 amino acids. CDR3 coding DNA: TGCGCCAGCAGCTCATCGACTAGCGGGATGACCGGGGAGCTGTTTTTT. Translated: CASSSSTSGMTGELFF.